This TCR beta chain was retrieved from a study of cytomegalovirus exposure and HLA in healthy donors. Looking at the study overall: Ancestry clustering placed 70% to 90% of about 400 genotyped donors in the Caucasian-associated cluster. Study-wide points: The investigators catalogued 150 to 200 TCR beta chains as cytomegalovirus-associated. When a later analysis was performed, an Asian-associated ancestry cluster reportedly had fewer N-insertions than the approximately 600-donor mean. Near-uniform donor sequencing depth was presumed by presence/absence analyses.

Primers: 60 Vbeta forward and 13 Jbeta reverse. Only in-frame clones appear in the TCRdb table, and some are missing; sequencing was by immunoSEQ multiplex PCR. Among roughly 92,000 clones listed, roughly three quarters were seen once. On this clone: Its specificity is unknown.

The germline V gene encodes CDR1 SGHNT and CDR2 YYREEE (reference sequence). This CDR3 has 14 residues. V shed 4 bases and J 8 bases; nucleotides not matched to a gene: 3. Specimen: PBMCs. This clonotype originated in a woman aged 50 to 65 in good health and CMV-seropositive. J is TRBJ1-4 and V is TRBV5-4, with 12 bases matching TRBD1. CDR3 sequence (DNA): TGTGCCAGCAGCCCCGGGACAGGGGGCGAAAAACTGTTTTTT. Translating gives CASSPGTGGEKLFF.